The 16 T cell receptor beta chains given below trace back to one sample, sequenced in a study of neoadjuvant anti-PD-1 for oral cavity cancer. Only in-frame clones appear in the TCRdb table, and some are missing; sequencing was by immunoSEQ multiplex PCR. The sample includes more than 10,000 clones, less than 70% of them seen just once. Sequencing was performed on PBMCs, taken before nivolumab (anti-PD-1) treatment. These receptors all stem from a person aged 35-79 years with oral cavity squamous cell carcinoma.

The rearrangement links TRBV11-2 to TRBJ2-7, with TRBD2 matching over 13 bases. V gave up 4 bases and J gave up 7 bases; unmatched junction bases: 10. The CDR3 is made up of 16 amino acids. The germline V gene encodes CDR1 SGHAT and CDR2 FQNNGV. The CDR3 region is CASSSPGLAGAREQYF. CDR3 coding DNA: TGTGCCAGCAGCTCGCCAGGACTAGCGGGAGCGCGGGAGCAGTACTTC.

The chain combines TRBV28 with TRBJ2-7; D tentatively reads TRBD1 or TRBD2 (5 bases each). Germline CDR1 is MDHEN and CDR2 is SYDVKM. V gave up 5 bases and J gave up 2 bases, with 10 bases separating them. The CDR3 is 13 amino acids. The CDR3 loop reads CASSPLGPYEQYF. The CDR3, as DNA: TGTGCCAGCAGTCCCTTGGGACCCTACGAGCAGTACTTC.

J is TRBJ1-6 and V is TRBV5-6; TRBD1 might be the D (6 bases). The CDR3 extends over 17 amino acids. The V end was cut by 6 bases, the J end by 4 bases, with 20 bases between. CDR1 and CDR2 from the germline V gene are SGHDT and YYEEEE. CDR3 nucleotide sequence: TGTGCCAGCACCTCCGGGGGGCGCCTTAATTATAATTCACCCCTCCACTTT. Protein product: CASTSGGRLNYNSPLHF. Together with reference TRBV5-6 and TRBJ1-6, the CDR3 gives the full variable domain: DAGVTQSPTHLIKTRGQQVTLRCSPKSGHDTVSWYQQALGQGPQFIFQYYEEEERQRGNFPDRFSGHQFPNYSSELNVNALLLGDSALYLCASTSGGRLNYNSPLHFGNGTRLTVT.

In its sample, this clone was seen a few times. The chain couples TRBV29-1 to TRBJ2-7, with D perhaps TRBD2 (5 bases). Germline V gene sequence: CDR1 SQVTM, CDR2 ANQGSEA. Trimming stripped 3 bases from V and 5 bases from J, with 8 bases between. The CDR3 loop spans 11 amino acids. The CDR3 loop is CSVDSGNEQYF. CDR3 sequence (DNA): TGCAGCGTTGATTCGGGGAACGAGCAGTACTTC.

The chain couples TRBV10-2 to TRBJ2-7, with D possibly TRBD1 on 5 matching bases. CDR3 size: 13 residues. Germline V gives CDR1 WSHSY, CDR2 SAAADI. V lost 7 bases, J lost 3 bases, and 13 bases lay in between. CDR3 in DNA: TGCGCCAGCACGACAGAACCGTTCTACGAGCAGTACTTC. Translating gives CASTTEPFYEQYF.

J is TRBJ1-6 and V is TRBV9; D gene unclear. This CDR3 spans 16 amino acids. The V end was cut by 4 bases, the J end by 6 bases, with 17 bases between. In germline, CDR1 is SGDLS, CDR2 YYNGEE. The CDR3 reads CASSPNRGNTNSPLHF. The DNA for the CDR3 is TGTGCCAGCAGCCCCAACCGGGGAAATACTAATTCACCCCTCCACTTT.

V usage is TRBV19 and J usage is TRBJ2-2; D unclear. V lost 4 bases and J 8 bases, leaving 14 bases between the germline ends. The CDR3 spans 14 residues. From germline, CDR1 is LNHDA and CDR2 SQIVND (reference sequence). The CDR3 here is CASSSGAVEGELFF. In DNA, the CDR3 is TGTGCCAGTAGTAGTGGCGCCGTCGAGGGGGAGCTGTTTTTT.

The CDR3 sequence is CASSLEDRGSQPQHF. CDR3 DNA sequence: TGTGCCAGCAGCTTGGAGGACAGGGGGTCTCAGCCCCAGCATTTT. The chain employs TRBV5-8 and TRBJ1-5, with TRBD1 identical over 10 bases. The germline V gene has CDR1 SGHTS and CDR2 YDEGEE. After removal of 0 bases from V and 6 bases from J, the junction contained 3 bases not matched to a gene. This CDR3 has 15 amino acids.

The chain joins TRBV9 to TRBJ1-2; no firm D call. V dropped 4 bases and J dropped 2 bases, with 9 bases sitting between them. The germline CDR1 and CDR2 sequences are SGDLS and YYNGEE. CDR3 length equals 13 residues. The CDR3 DNA reads TGTGCCAGCAGCCCTGATCTGAACTATGGCTACACCTTC. Translated: CASSPDLNYGYTF.

The gene calls are TRBV12-5 and TRBJ2-1, with a possible D match to TRBD2 (6 bases). Germline values: CDR1 LGHNT, CDR2 FRNRAP. V was shortened by 5 bases and J by 0 bases, with 11 bases between the two germline ends. CDR3 length: 15 amino acids. Written as DNA, the CDR3 is TGTGCTAGTGGTCCCGGGACTGGCTCCTACAATGAGCAGTTCTTC. This encodes CASGPGTGSYNEQFF.

The J gene is TRBJ2-1, the V gene TRBV6-4; D gene ambiguous. CDR1 and CDR2 (germline): MRHNA, SNTAGT. The length of the CDR3 is 14 residues. The ends were cut back, 0 bases at V and 6 bases at J, with 9 bases in the middle. This CDR3 reads CASSDSTSRNEQFF. In nucleotides, the CDR3 is TGTGCCAGCAGTGACTCGACCAGTCGCAATGAGCAGTTCTTC.

V gene TRBV6-6 combines with J gene TRBJ1-1; D gene ambiguous. Germline values: CDR1 MNHNY, CDR2 SVGAGI (reference sequence). V lost 5 bases and J lost 3, with 7 bases in between. The CDR3 has 12 residues. CDR3 nucleotide sequence: TGTGCCAGCAGTCAGGCGGACACTGAAGCTTTCTTT. This translates into CASSQADTEAFF.

The chain employs TRBV7-9 and TRBJ2-1; D call uncertain. V shed 3 bases and J shed 5 bases, with 2 bases lying between them. The CDR3 contains 11 residues. The V gene's germline CDR1 is SEHNR and CDR2 FQNEAQ (reference sequence). The CDR3: CASSLDNEQFF. As DNA, the CDR3 is TGTGCCAGCAGCTTGGACAATGAGCAGTTCTTC.

The chain links TRBV29-1 to TRBJ1-1; a weak D match, TRBD1 (5 bases). This CDR3 has 15 residues. Trimming removed 4 bases from V and 0 bases from J, with 15 bases in between. Germline V gives CDR1 SQVTM, CDR2 ANQGSEA. The CDR3 spells CSVGQSKGMNTEAFF. The DNA for the CDR3 is TGCAGCGTTGGACAGTCTAAGGGGATGAACACTGAAGCTTTCTTT.

The rearrangement links TRBV7-9 to TRBJ1-3; D call uncertain. The CDR3 runs 14 residues. V lost 1 base, J lost 8 bases, and 12 bases lay in between. CDR1 is SEHNR and CDR2 is FQNEAQ in the germline V gene (reference sequence). CDR3 bases: TGTGCCAGCAGCTTAGTATTGAGGTTTGACACCATATATTTT. Translation: CASSLVLRFDTIYF.

The genes are TRBV7-9 and TRBJ2-2; perhaps TRBD1 as D (5 bases). CDR3 length: 16 residues. The V end lost 4 bases, the J end lost 2 bases, and 14 bases lay between the germline ends. Per germline, CDR1 SEHNR and CDR2 FQNEAQ (reference sequence). DNA for the CDR3: TGTGCCAGCAGCTCGCGGACACCTTTTAACACCGGGGAGCTGTTTTTT. Translation: CASSSRTPFNTGELFF.